This T cell receptor (beta chain) came from a study of beta chain features in type 1 diabetes. Study results and caveats: Shorter templates might be favored by PCR, equally in patients and controls. For Type 1 diabetes patients, all four CD4+ subsets carried TCRB CDR3s that were moderately but significantly shorter.

A remark on this clone: Its antigen remains unknown.

Expressed TCRB transcripts got sequenced, as all isolated RNA was reverse transcribed. The table came from immunoSEQ multiplex PCR; TCRdb's copy has only in-frame clones and leaves some out. The sample consists of 600,000 to 750,000 clones, roughly 12% of them appearing once. Germline V gene sequence: CDR1 SGHRS, CDR2 YFSETQ. V was pared by 3 bases and J by 0 bases, with 3 bases of the junction left unmatched. The CDR3 is made up of 16 amino acids. This receptor was obtained from a man aged 30 to 45 with type 1 diabetes. Sequencing was carried out using naive CD4+ T cells from blood. The gene calls are TRBV5-1 and TRBJ2-1; 10 bases match TRBD1. The CDR3 region is CASSSGQGSSYNEQFF. The DNA of the CDR3 is TGCGCCAGCAGCTCGGGACAGGGGTCCTCCTACAATGAGCAGTTCTTC.